A single sample is the source of the 30 T cell receptor beta chains below, sequenced in a study of a mutant IDH1 vaccine in newly diagnosed glioma. Libraries were prepared by immunoSEQ multiplex PCR; TCRdb keeps only in-frame clonotypes and omits some of them. This sample has tens of thousands of clones, with roughly 79% found just once. Time point denoted: week 35, safety follow-up. Each dose of the vaccine consisted of 300 ug of mutant IDH1 20-mer peptide, with topical imiquimod. No cognate antigen is known for these TCRs. The sequenced sample was PBMCs, obtained from a glioma patient whose treatment included an IDH1 peptide vaccine. The receptor set was obtained from a man between 40 and 49 years old with glioma.

This chain uses TRBV5-8 with TRBJ2-4; 9 positions match TRBD1. The trim removed 1 base at V and 2 bases at J, leaving 4 bases unmatched. There are 16 residues in the CDR3. From germline, CDR1 is SGHTS and CDR2 YDEGEE. CDR3: CASSLKGQGTKNIQYF. DNA for the CDR3: TGTGCCAGCAGCTTGAAGGGACAGGGTACCAAAAACATTCAGTACTTC.

The chain carries TRBV11-2 and TRBJ2-7; weak D call: TRBD1 (5 bases). Germline-derived CDR1 and CDR2 are SGHAT and FQNNGV. V lost 5 bases to trimming and J lost 6 bases, with 17 bases between them. This CDR3 comprises 14 residues. This chain's CDR3 is CASSVGRGSVEQYF. The CDR3 bases are TGTGCCAGCAGCGTAGGTAGGGGCTCCGTCGAGCAGTACTTC.

The chain has TRBV10-1 and TRBJ2-7; 10 bases are shared with TRBD1. V lost 4 bases to trimming and J lost 6 bases; unmatched junction nucleotides: 9. The CDR3 consists of 15 residues. The germline gives CDR1 WNHNN, CDR2 SYGVQD (reference sequence). As DNA, the CDR3 is TGCGCCAGCAGTGGACAGACAGGGGGCCGAAGCGAGCAGTACTTC. Translated: CASSGQTGGRSEQYF.

This chain connects TRBV19 to TRBJ2-3, with TRBD2 as a possible D gene (5 bases). The germline V gene has CDR1 LNHDA and CDR2 SQIVND (reference sequence). Trimming removed 9 bases at V and 2 bases at J, with 15 bases between. The CDR3 consists of 14 residues. CDR3 residues: CASRLSTHTDTQYF. The DNA of the CDR3 is TGTGCCAGCCGACTATCCACACACACAGATACGCAGTATTTT.

This clone was observed many times. V and J are TRBV11-2 and TRBJ1-4, with D perhaps matching TRBD1 (6 bases). Trimming took off 0 bases at V and 7 bases at J, with 12 bases between the two ends. The CDR3 is 15 amino acids. Germline CDR1 is SGHAT and CDR2 is FQNNGV. DNA of the CDR3: TGTGCCAGCAGCTTAGATCTTGCCAGGGGTGAAAAACTGTTTTTT. It encodes CASSLDLARGEKLFF.

The rearrangement links TRBV28 to TRBJ1-2; a weak D match, TRBD1 (6 bases). The CDR3 runs 14 residues. Germline assignment: CDR1 MDHEN and CDR2 SYDVKM. V was trimmed by 6 bases and J by 4 bases, leaving 15 bases between them. The CDR3 DNA follows: TGTGCCAGCAGCTCCACTCGGGACACCTATGGCTACACCTTC. Translated: CASSSTRDTYGYTF.

The chain employs TRBV11-1 and TRBJ2-7; the D gene is possibly TRBD2 (6 bases). The V and J ends lost 3 bases and 1 base respectively, with 7 bases between them. CDR1 SGHAT and CDR2 FQDESV come from the germline V gene (reference sequence). The CDR3 totals 13 residues. The CDR3 region has the DNA TGTGCCAGCAGCTTGGGGAGGTCCTACGAGCAGTACTTC. Encoded protein: CASSLGRSYEQYF.

The rearrangement uses TRBV5-3 and TRBJ1-2; 10 bases align to TRBD1. TRBV5-3 is treated as an ORF (open reading frame) with a function not yet certain. The CDR3 consists of 17 residues. The V segment lost 0 bases and the J segment 4 bases; nucleotides outside the gene matches: 9. As DNA, the CDR3 is TGTGCCAGAAGCTTGGCCCGGGGGACAGGGGTTCCCTATGGCTACACCTTC. Amino acids: CARSLARGTGVPYGYTF.

The rearrangement joins TRBV6-5 to TRBJ2-3; D possibly corresponds to TRBD2 (6 bases). The CDR3 spans 13 residues. Germline-derived CDR1 and CDR2 are MNHEY and SVGAGI. V was pared by 7 bases and J by 1 base, with 9 bases between. The CDR3 DNA sequence: TGTGCCAGCACGGCTAGCGGCACAGATACGCAGTATTTT. Its translation is CASTASGTDTQYF.

The chain combines TRBV7-2 with TRBJ2-7; TRBD1 matches at 7 bases. The CDR3 length is 16 residues. The trim removed 3 bases at V and 2 bases at J, leaving 10 bases unmatched. The germline V gene encodes CDR1 SGHTA and CDR2 FQGNSA. This CDR3 reads CASSFRDSIPAYEQYF. As DNA, the CDR3 is TGTGCCAGCAGCTTCCGGGACAGTATACCAGCCTACGAGCAGTACTTC.

This clone was counted between two and nine times. This chain connects TRBV20-1 to TRBJ1-1; no clear D gene. The CDR3 loop spans 10 amino acids. Germline V gene lookup returns CDR1 DFQATT and CDR2 SNEGSKA (reference sequence). V was shortened by 0 bases and J by 12 bases, with 8 bases between the two germline ends. CDR3 sequence reads: CSARDGGSFF. DNA of the CDR3: TGCAGTGCTAGAGATGGCGGGTCTTTCTTT.

J is TRBJ2-3 and V is TRBV2; TRBD1 aligns across 10 bases. Germline values: CDR1 SNHLY, CDR2 FYNNEI. V was clipped by 7 bases and J by 3 bases; unmatched bases: 4. The CDR3 has 14 amino acids. The CDR3 loop reads CASNRQGATDTQYF. CDR3 DNA: TGTGCCAGCAACCGACAGGGGGCAACAGATACGCAGTATTTT.

The chain has TRBV28 and TRBJ1-1; 7 positions match TRBD1. Trimming at V came to 3 bases and at J to 7 bases, leaving 14 bases not matched to a gene. The CDR3 contains 16 residues. Germline V gene lookup returns CDR1 MDHEN and CDR2 SYDVKM. CDR3 nucleotide sequence: TGTGCCAGCAGTTTGATGATCTCGTGGACAGGCAGTGAAGCTTTCTTT. This codes for CASSLMISWTGSEAFF.

The V call is TRBV6-1, the J call TRBJ2-7; 8 bases fit TRBD1. Trimming took 2 bases from V and 8 from J; bases not matched to a gene: 2. The CDR3 loop spans 12 amino acids. The V gene's germline CDR1 is MNHNS and CDR2 SASEGT. For the CDR3, the DNA is TGTGCCAGCAGTGAAACAGGGGGAAAGCAGTACTTC. Translated, it gives CASSETGGKQYF.

This clone was observed a few times. V usage is TRBV4-2 and J usage is TRBJ1-6; D remains ambiguous. With 0 bases removed from V and 5 bases from J, the gap between germline ends came to 5 bases. The CDR3 length is 14 residues. CDR1 is LGHNA, CDR2 YNFKEQ, per germline. The CDR3 sequence: CASSQDTNNSPLHF. The DNA of the CDR3 is TGTGCCAGCAGCCAAGATACAAATAATTCACCCCTCCACTTT.

The chain links TRBV5-4 to TRBJ1-2; D remains unclear. The CDR3 sequence is 15 residues long. The germline V gene encodes CDR1 SGHNT and CDR2 YYREEE (reference sequence). V dropped 4 bases and J dropped 1 base, with 14 bases sitting between them. DNA for the CDR3: TGTGCCAGCAGCCGTATACCCGAATATAACTATGGCTACACCTTC. Residues: CASSRIPEYNYGYTF.

This chain joins TRBV7-2 and TRBJ2-2, with 10 bases matching TRBD1. The junction had 9 bases not matched to a gene; V was cut back by 1 base and J by 4 bases. Germline V gene sequence: CDR1 SGHTA, CDR2 FQGNSA. CDR3 length: 18 amino acids. This CDR3 reads CASSLVGTGDSSTGELFF. Here the CDR3 DNA reads TGTGCCAGCAGCTTAGTGGGGACAGGGGATTCGAGCACCGGGGAGCTGTTTTTT. Supplemented by reference TRBV7-2 and TRBJ2-2, the full variable domain reads GAGVSQSPSNKVTEKGKDVELRCDPISGHTALYWYRQSLGQGLEFLIYFQGNSAPDKSGLPSDRFSAERTGGSVSTLTIQRTQQEDSAVYLCASSLVGTGDSSTGELFFGEGSRLTVL.

J is TRBJ1-5 and V is TRBV15; TRBD1 aligns across 8 bases. The V gene end was trimmed by 2 bases and the J gene end by 7 bases; junction bases not matched to a gene: 10. The CDR3 length is 16 residues. Germline assignment: CDR1 LNHNV and CDR2 YYDKDF (reference sequence). The DNA of the CDR3 is TGTGCCACCAGCAGACCCTGGACAGGGACCTGGCAGCCCCAGCATTTT. Translation gives CATSRPWTGTWQPQHF.

This chain links TRBV20-1 with TRBJ2-7; a weak D match, TRBD1 (6 bases). The germline V and J ends were trimmed by 8 bases and 3 bases, with 11 bases remaining between them. CDR3 length: 11 residues. The germline gives CDR1 DFQATT, CDR2 SNEGSKA (reference sequence). The CDR3: CSTEQGYEQYF. The CDR3 DNA is TGCAGTACAGAACAGGGCTACGAGCAGTACTTC.

This chain connects TRBV29-1 to TRBJ2-1; perhaps TRBD1 as D (6 bases). V was clipped by 5 bases and J by 8 bases, with 19 bases between them. Germline assignment: CDR1 SQVTM and CDR2 ANQGSEA. This CDR3 is built from 14 residues. Here the CDR3 reads CSVKQGRGGYEQFF. CDR3 coding DNA: TGCAGCGTTAAACAGGGTAGAGGTGGATATGAGCAGTTCTTC.

The CDR3 region has the DNA TGCGCCAGCAGCCAAGACTCCGGGGGGGCCTTGGACGAGCAGTACTTC. This translates into CASSQDSGGALDEQYF. The chain uses TRBV4-1 and TRBJ2-7; 8 bases fit TRBD2. The CDR3 covers 16 residues. Germline CDR1 is MGHRA and CDR2 is YSYEKL. Trimming at V came to 0 bases and at J to 5 bases, leaving 9 bases not matched to a gene.

This clone appeared a single time. The chain employs TRBV4-3 and TRBJ2-2; 15 nucleotides line up with TRBD2. Germline V gene data show CDR1 as LGHNA and CDR2 as YSLEER. With 1 base clipped from V and 0 bases from J, the junction kept 3 bases outside the gene matches. This CDR3 is built from 19 residues. CDR3 amino acids: CASSQGRTSGRANTGELFF. In DNA, the CDR3 is TGCGCCAGCAGCCAAGGGCGGACTAGCGGGAGGGCGAACACCGGGGAGCTGTTTTTT.

This clone was detected only once. The J gene is TRBJ1-4, the V gene TRBV5-1; TRBD1 matches 8 bases. V was clipped by 1 base and J by 7 bases; unmatched bases: 3. CDR1 is SGHRS and CDR2 is YFSETQ in the germline V gene. There are 14 residues in the CDR3. CDR3 in DNA: TGCGCCAGCAGCTTGCAGGGGGCCGGTGAAAAACTGTTTTTT. This gives the protein CASSLQGAGEKLFF.

V usage is TRBV6-5 and J usage is TRBJ2-5, with D tentatively TRBD2 (7 bases). CDR3 length: 13 residues. The V end lost 10 bases, the J end lost 6 bases, and 18 bases lay between the germline ends. Germline assignment: CDR1 MNHEY and CDR2 SVGAGI. The DNA for the CDR3 is TGTGCCACCGCGGGGGCCCTATTCCAGACCCAGTACTTC. Its protein is CATAGALFQTQYF.

This sequence joins TRBV5-4 and TRBJ2-1; D is ambiguous. The CDR3 length is 12 residues. Germline assignment: CDR1 SGHNT and CDR2 YYREEE (reference sequence). Trimming cost V 4 bases and J 12 bases, with 14 bases left between them. The CDR3 sequence: CASSRPDGWQFF. For the CDR3, the DNA is TGTGCCAGCAGCCGGCCCGACGGTTGGCAGTTCTTC.

CDR3 in amino acids: CASSKRPRQETQYF. CDR3 bases: TGTGCCAGCAGCAAAAGACCCAGACAAGAGACCCAGTACTTC. This chain links TRBV21-1 with TRBJ2-5. TRBV21-1 is a listed pseudogene. This CDR3 comprises 14 residues.

The chain carries TRBV7-2 and TRBJ1-6, with D tentatively TRBD1 (5 bases). CDR3 length equals 19 residues. Germline V gene lookup returns CDR1 SGHTA and CDR2 FQGNSA. Trimming cost V 3 bases and J 0 bases, with 18 bases left between them. This chain's CDR3 is CASSFTAPLRGSYNSPLHF. As DNA, the CDR3 is TGTGCCAGCAGCTTTACGGCACCCCTTAGGGGCTCCTATAATTCACCCCTCCACTTT.

The genes are TRBV7-2 and TRBJ1-5; D gene uncertain. This CDR3 contains 15 residues. Trimming pared 6 bases from V and 0 bases from J, leaving 12 bases between. CDR1 SGHTA and CDR2 FQGNSA come from the germline V gene. The CDR3 DNA is TGTGCCAGCAGTCTAACAGATTATAGCAATCAGCCCCAGCATTTT. Translated: CASSLTDYSNQPQHF.

V and J are TRBV28 and TRBJ2-7; D perhaps matches TRBD1 (6 bases). The CDR3 contains 16 residues. CDR1 is MDHEN and CDR2 is SYDVKM in the germline V gene. Trimming removed 5 bases from V and 3 bases from J, with 20 bases in between. CDR3 sequence: CASSVTGTRTRYEQYF. DNA of the CDR3: TGTGCCAGCAGTGTGACCGGGACACGGACTCGCTACGAGCAGTACTTC. The entire variable domain, with the rest obtained from reference TRBV28 and TRBJ2-7, is as follows: DVKVTQSSRYLVKRTGEKVFLECVQDMDHENMFWYRQDPGLGLRLIYFSYDVKMKEKGDIPEGYSVSREKKERFSLILESASTNQTSMYLCASSVTGTRTRYEQYFGPGTRLTVT.

The rearrangement joins TRBV9 to TRBJ1-2; TRBD1 matches at 9 bases. The CDR3 runs to 16 residues. Germline CDR1 and CDR2: SGDLS and YYNGEE. The trim removed 3 bases at V and 6 bases at J, leaving 12 bases unmatched. The CDR3 DNA reads TGTGCCAGCAGCGCAGAAGTAACAGGGGGCGCCAATGGCTACACCTTC. Translation: CASSAEVTGGANGYTF.